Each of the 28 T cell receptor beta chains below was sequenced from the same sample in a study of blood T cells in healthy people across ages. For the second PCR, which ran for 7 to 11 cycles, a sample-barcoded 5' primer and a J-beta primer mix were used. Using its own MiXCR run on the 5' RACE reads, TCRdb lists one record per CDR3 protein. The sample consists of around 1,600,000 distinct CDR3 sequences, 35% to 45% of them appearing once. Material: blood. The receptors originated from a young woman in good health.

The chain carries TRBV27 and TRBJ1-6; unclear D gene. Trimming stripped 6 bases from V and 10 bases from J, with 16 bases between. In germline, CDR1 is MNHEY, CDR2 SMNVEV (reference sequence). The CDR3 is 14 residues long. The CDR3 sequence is CASRLLSRASPLHF. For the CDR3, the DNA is TGTGCCAGCAGGTTACTGTCGAGAGCCTCACCCCTCCACTTT.

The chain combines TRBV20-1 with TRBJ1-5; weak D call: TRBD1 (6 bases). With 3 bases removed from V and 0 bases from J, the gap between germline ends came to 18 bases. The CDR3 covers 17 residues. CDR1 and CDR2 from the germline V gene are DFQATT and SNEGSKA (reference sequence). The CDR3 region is CSARTYKGGYSNQPQHF. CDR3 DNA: TGCAGTGCTAGGACGTACAAGGGGGGCTATAGCAATCAGCCCCAGCATTTT.

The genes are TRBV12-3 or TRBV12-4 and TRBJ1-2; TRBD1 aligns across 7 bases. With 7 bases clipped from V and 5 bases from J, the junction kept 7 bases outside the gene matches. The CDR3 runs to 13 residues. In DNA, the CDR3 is TGTGCCAGCACCCAAGGGACAGTATATGGCTACACCTTC. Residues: CASTQGTVYGYTF.

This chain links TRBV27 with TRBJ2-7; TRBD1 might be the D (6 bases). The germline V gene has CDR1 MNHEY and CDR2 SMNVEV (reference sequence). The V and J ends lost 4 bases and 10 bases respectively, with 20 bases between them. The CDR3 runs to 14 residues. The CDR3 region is CASSYQGMSGTQYF. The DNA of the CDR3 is TGTGCCAGCAGTTATCAGGGGATGTCAGGAACCCAGTACTTC.

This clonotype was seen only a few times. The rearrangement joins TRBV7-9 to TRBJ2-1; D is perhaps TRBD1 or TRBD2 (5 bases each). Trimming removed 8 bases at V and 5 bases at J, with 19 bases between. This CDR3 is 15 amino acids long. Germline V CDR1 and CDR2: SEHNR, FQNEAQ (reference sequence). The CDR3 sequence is CASALHGAGDNEQFF. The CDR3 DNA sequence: TGTGCCAGCGCCCTCCACGGGGCAGGAGACAATGAGCAGTTCTTC.

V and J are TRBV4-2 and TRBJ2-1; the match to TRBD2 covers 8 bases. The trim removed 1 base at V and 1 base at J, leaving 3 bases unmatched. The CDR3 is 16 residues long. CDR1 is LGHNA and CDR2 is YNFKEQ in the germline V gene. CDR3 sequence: CASSQAGTRSYNEQFF. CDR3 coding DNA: TGTGCCAGCAGCCAAGCCGGGACTAGATCCTACAATGAGCAGTTCTTC.

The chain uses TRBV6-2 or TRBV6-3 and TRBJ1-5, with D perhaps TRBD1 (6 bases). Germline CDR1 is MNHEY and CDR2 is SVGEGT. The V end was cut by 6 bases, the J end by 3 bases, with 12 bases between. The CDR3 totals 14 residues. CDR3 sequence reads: CASSITGSNQPQHF. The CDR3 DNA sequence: TGTGCCAGCAGCATTACAGGGTCCAATCAGCCCCAGCATTTT.

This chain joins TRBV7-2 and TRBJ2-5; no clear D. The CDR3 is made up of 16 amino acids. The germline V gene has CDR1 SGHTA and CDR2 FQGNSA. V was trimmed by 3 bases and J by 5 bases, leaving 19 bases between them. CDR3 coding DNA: TGTGCCAGCAGCTTCTTTAGGAGAAGGATAGGGGAGACCCAGTACTTC. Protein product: CASSFFRRRIGETQYF.

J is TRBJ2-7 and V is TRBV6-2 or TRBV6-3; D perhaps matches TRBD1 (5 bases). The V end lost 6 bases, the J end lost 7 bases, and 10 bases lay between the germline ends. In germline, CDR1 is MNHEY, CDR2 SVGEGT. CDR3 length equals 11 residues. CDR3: CASSHRTEQYF. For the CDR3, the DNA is TGTGCCAGCAGCCACCGGACAGAGCAGTACTTC.

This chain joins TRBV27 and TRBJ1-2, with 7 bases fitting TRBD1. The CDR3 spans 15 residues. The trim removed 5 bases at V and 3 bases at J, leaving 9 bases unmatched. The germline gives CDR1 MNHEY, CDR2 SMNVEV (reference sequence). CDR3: CASSRHRGFDYGYTF. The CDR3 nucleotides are TGTGCCAGCAGTCGTCACAGGGGCTTCGACTATGGCTACACCTTC.

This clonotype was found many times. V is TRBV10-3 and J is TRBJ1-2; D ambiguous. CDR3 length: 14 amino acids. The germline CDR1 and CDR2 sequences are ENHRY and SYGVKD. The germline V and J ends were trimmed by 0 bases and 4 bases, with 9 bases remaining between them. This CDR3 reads CAISESGSLYGYTF. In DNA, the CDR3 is TGTGCCATCAGTGAGTCTGGGAGCCTCTATGGCTACACCTTC.

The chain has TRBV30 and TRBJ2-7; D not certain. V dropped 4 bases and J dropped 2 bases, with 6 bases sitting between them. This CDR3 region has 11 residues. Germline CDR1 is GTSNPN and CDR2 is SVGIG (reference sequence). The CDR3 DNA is TGTGCCTGGATGACAACCTACGAGCAGTACTTC. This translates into CAWMTTYEQYF.

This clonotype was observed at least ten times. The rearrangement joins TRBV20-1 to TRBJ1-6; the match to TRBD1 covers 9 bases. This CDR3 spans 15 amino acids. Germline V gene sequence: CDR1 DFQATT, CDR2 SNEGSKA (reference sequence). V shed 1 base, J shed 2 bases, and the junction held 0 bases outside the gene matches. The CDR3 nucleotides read TGCAGTGCTAGAGGACAGGGGGCCTATAATTCACCCCTCCACTTT. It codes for CSARGQGAYNSPLHF.

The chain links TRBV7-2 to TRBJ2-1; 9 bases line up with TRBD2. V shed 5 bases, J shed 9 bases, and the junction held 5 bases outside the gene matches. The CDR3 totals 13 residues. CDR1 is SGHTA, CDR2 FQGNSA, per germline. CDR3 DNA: TGTGCCAGCAGCCTTAGCGGGAGACCTGAGCAGTTCTTC. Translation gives CASSLSGRPEQFF.

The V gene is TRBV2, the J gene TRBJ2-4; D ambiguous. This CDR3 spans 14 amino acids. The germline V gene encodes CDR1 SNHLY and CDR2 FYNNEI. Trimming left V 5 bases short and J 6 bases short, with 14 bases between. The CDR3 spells CASSPRLGGNIQYF. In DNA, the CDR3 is TGTGCCAGCAGTCCCCGACTCGGCGGAAACATTCAGTACTTC.

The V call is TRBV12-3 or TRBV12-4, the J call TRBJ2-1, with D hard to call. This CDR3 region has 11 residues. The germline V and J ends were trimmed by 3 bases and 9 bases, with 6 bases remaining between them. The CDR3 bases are TGTGCCAGCAGTTTTGCCAGTGAGCAGTTCTTC. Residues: CASSFASEQFF.

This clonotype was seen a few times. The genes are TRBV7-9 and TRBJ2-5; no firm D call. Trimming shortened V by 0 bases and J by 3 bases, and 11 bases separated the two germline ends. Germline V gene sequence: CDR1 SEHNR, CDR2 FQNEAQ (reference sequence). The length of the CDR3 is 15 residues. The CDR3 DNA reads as TGTGCCAGCAGCTTAGCGCCGCAGGTTAAAGAGACCCAGTACTTC. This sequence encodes CASSLAPQVKETQYF. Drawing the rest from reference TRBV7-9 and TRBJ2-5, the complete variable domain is DTGVSQNPRHKITKRGQNVTFRCDPISEHNRLYWYRQTLGQGPEFLTYFQNEAQLEKSRLLSDRFSAERPKGSFSTLEIQRTEQGDSAMYLCASSLAPQVKETQYFGPGTRLLVL.

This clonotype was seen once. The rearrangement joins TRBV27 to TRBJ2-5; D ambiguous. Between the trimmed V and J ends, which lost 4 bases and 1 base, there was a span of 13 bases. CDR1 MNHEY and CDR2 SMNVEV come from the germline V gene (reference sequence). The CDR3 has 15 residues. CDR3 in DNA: TGTGCCAGCAGTTCGGGCCTCCGCCCCCAAGAGACCCAGTACTTC. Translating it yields CASSSGLRPQETQYF.

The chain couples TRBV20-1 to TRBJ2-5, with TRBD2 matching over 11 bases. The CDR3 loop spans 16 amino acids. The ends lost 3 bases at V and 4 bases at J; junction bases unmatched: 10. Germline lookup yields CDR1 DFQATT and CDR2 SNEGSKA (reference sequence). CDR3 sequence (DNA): TGCAGTGCTAGTGTGGGTAGCGGGGGGGCTCGAGAGACCCAGTACTTC. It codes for CSASVGSGGARETQYF.

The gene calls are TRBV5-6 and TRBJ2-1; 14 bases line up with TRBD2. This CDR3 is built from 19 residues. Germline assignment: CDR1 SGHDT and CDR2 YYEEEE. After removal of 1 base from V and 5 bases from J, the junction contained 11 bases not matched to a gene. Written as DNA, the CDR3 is TGTGCCAGCAGCTTGCCCAGACTAGCGGGAGGGCCTCGGGACAATGAGCAGTTCTTC. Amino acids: CASSLPRLAGGPRDNEQFF. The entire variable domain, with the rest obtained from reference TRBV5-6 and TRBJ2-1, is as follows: DAGVTQSPTHLIKTRGQQVTLRCSPKSGHDTVSWYQQALGQGPQFIFQYYEEEERQRGNFPDRFSGHQFPNYSSELNVNALLLGDSALYLCASSLPRLAGGPRDNEQFFGPGTRLTVL.

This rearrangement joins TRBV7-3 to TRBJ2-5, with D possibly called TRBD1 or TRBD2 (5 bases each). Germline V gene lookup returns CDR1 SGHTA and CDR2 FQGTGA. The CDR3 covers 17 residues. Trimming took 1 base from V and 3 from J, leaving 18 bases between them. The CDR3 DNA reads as TGTGCCAGCAGCTTAAACGGACCCGGGGCATGGGAAGAGACCCAGTACTTC. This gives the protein CASSLNGPGAWEETQYF. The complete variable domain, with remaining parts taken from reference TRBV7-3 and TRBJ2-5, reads GAGVSQTPSNKVTEKGKYVELRCDPISGHTALYWYRQSLGQGPEFLIYFQGTGAADDSGLPNDRFFAVRPEGSVSTLKIQRTERGDSAVYLCASSLNGPGAWEETQYFGPGTRLLVL.

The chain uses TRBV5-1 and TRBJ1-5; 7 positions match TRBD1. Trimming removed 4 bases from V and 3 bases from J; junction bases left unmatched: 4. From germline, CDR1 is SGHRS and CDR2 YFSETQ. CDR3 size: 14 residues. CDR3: CASSATGDNQPQHF. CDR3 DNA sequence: TGCGCCAGCAGCGCAACAGGGGACAATCAGCCCCAGCATTTT. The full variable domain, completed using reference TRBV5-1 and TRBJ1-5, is KAGVTQTPRYLIKTRGQQVTLSCSPISGHRSVSWYQQTPGQGLQFLFEYFSETQRNKGNFPGRFSGRQFSNSRSEMNVSTLELGDSALYLCASSATGDNQPQHFGDGTRLSIL.

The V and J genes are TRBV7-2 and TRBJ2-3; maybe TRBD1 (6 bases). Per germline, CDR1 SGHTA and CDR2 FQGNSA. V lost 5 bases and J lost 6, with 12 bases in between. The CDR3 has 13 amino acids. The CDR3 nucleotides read TGTGCCAGCAGCACCGCAGGGGTTGATACGCAGTATTTT. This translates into CASSTAGVDTQYF.

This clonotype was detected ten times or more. CDR3 in amino acids: CASSSGGGVKNIQYF. CDR3 coding DNA: TGTGCCAGCAGCTCGGGGGGGGGCGTCAAAAACATTCAGTACTTC. The genes are TRBV7-2 and TRBJ2-4; 8 nucleotides align to TRBD2. CDR3 length: 15 residues. CDR1 is SGHTA, CDR2 FQGNSA, per germline. V lost 4 bases and J lost 3; bases outside the gene matches: 5.

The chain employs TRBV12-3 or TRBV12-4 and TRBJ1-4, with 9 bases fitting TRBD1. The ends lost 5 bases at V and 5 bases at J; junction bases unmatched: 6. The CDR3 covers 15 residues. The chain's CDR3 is CASSRPTGGNEKLFF. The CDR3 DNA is TGTGCCAGCAGTCGCCCGACAGGGGGGAATGAAAAACTGTTTTTT.

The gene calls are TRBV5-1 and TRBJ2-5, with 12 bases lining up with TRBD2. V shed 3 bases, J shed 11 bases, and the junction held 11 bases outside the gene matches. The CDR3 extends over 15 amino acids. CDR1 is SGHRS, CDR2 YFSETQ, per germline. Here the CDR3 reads CASSYTSGGNNEQYF. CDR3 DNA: TGCGCCAGCAGCTATACTAGCGGGGGGAACAATGAGCAGTACTTC.

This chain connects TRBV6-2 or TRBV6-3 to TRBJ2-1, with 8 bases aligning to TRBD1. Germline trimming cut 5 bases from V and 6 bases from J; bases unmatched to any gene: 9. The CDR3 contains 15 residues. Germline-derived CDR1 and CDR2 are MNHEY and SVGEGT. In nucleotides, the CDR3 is TGTGCCAGCAGTACTCGGACAGGGACAGGCAATGAGCAGTTCTTC. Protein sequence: CASSTRTGTGNEQFF.

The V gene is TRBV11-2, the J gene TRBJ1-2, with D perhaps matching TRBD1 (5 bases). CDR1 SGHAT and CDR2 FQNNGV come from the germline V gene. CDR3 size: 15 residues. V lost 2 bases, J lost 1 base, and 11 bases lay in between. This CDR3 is CASSLSTASNYGYTF. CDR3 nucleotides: TGTGCCAGCAGCTTATCGACAGCGAGTAACTATGGCTACACCTTC. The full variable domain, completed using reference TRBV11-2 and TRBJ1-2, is EAGVAQSPRYKIIEKRQSVAFWCNPISGHATLYWYQQILGQGPKLLIQFQNNGVVDDSQLPKDRFSAERLKGVDSTLKIQPAKLEDSAVYLCASSLSTASNYGYTFGSGTRLTVV.